One and the same sample provided the 14 T cell receptor beta chains below, sequenced in a study of T-cell memory formation after mild COVID-19. Using its own MiXCR run on the 5' RACE reads, TCRdb lists one record per CDR3 protein. The sample lists about 600,000 distinct CDR3 sequences, about 20% occurring once. The sequenced sample was PBMCs or a T cell subset sorted from them (not recorded which). The receptors stem from an adult woman who had mild COVID-19 (a few samples of this study predate the infection). Cell type and time point are not known.

This clonotype was detected a few times. The chain links TRBV7-9 to TRBJ2-2; D is unresolved. The CDR3 extends over 14 amino acids. Looked up from germline, CDR1 is SEHNR and CDR2 is FQNEAQ (reference sequence). V shed 5 bases and J shed 2 bases, with 9 bases lying between them. The CDR3 here is CASSEDGNTGELFF. The DNA of the CDR3 is TGTGCCAGCAGCGAGGACGGAAACACCGGGGAGCTGTTTTTT.

A few counts support this clonotype. The chain joins TRBV4-1 to TRBJ1-5, with 7 bases matching TRBD1. Germline-derived CDR1 and CDR2 are MGHRA and YSYEKL. V lost 4 bases and J lost 10; bases outside the gene matches: 10. The CDR3 contains 14 residues. The CDR3 is CASSRGTAWDPQHF. CDR3 sequence (DNA): TGCGCCAGCAGCCGGGGGACAGCCTGGGACCCCCAGCATTTT.

The V call is TRBV30, the J call TRBJ2-3, with TRBD2 identical over 9 bases. CDR3 size: 15 residues. V lost 2 bases, J lost 2 bases, and 5 bases stayed unmatched. From germline, CDR1 is GTSNPN and CDR2 SVGIG (reference sequence). This CDR3 reads CAWSLAGTSTDTQYF. CDR3 coding DNA: TGTGCCTGGAGTCTAGCGGGAACCTCCACAGATACGCAGTATTTT.

This clonotype has a handful of counts. The chain combines TRBV28 with TRBJ1-1; possible D gene TRBD1, 6 bases. The CDR3 spans 11 residues. The V end was cut by 6 bases, the J end by 9 bases, with 11 bases between. The germline CDR1 and CDR2 sequences are MDHEN and SYDVKM. CDR3 sequence (DNA): TGTGCCAGCAGCCAAGGACAGCAAGCTTTCTTT. Its translation: CASSQGQQAFF.

The CDR3, as DNA: TGTGCCAGCAGTTACAATCCAGGGTCACTTCAGTACTTC. Translation: CASSYNPGSLQYF. V and J are TRBV6-5 and TRBJ2-4; weak D call: TRBD1 (5 bases). The germline CDR1 and CDR2 sequences are MNHEY and SVGAGI. V was trimmed by 2 bases and J by 11 bases, leaving 13 bases between them. The CDR3 is 13 residues long.

This clonotype has just a few counts. The rearrangement joins TRBV20-1 to TRBJ2-7; no firm D call. V lost 2 bases to trimming and J lost 0 bases, with 14 bases between them. The CDR3 contains 15 residues. The germline gives CDR1 DFQATT, CDR2 SNEGSKA (reference sequence). The CDR3 protein is CSARIRTGSSYEQYF. CDR3 DNA: TGCAGTGCTAGAATACGGACCGGTAGCTCCTACGAGCAGTACTTC.

This clonotype has more than one count but fewer than ten. The J gene is TRBJ1-5, the V gene TRBV5-4; TRBD1 is a possible D gene (5 bases). This CDR3 is 13 amino acids long. Trimming took 5 bases from V and 5 from J, leaving 11 bases between them. Germline V gene sequence: CDR1 SGHNT, CDR2 YYREEE (reference sequence). The DNA for the CDR3 is TGTGCCAGCAGTATGGACACATATCAGCCCCAGCATTTT. Translation: CASSMDTYQPQHF.

The chain uses TRBV4-3 and TRBJ2-1, with a weak D call TRBD2 (6 bases). The CDR3 is 14 residues long. CDR1 LGHNA and CDR2 YSLEER come from the germline V gene. V was cut by 0 bases and J by 9 bases, with 12 bases left in between. CDR3 sequence (DNA): TGCGCCAGCAGCCAAGACGGGGTGGGGGGTGAGCAGTTCTTC. Amino acids: CASSQDGVGGEQFF.

This chain's CDR3 is CASSLLRVNEQYF. As DNA, the CDR3 is TGTGCCAGCAGTCTGTTAAGGGTAAACGAGCAGTACTTC. This rearrangement joins TRBV12-3 or TRBV12-4 to TRBJ2-7; the D is unclear. V gave up 5 bases and J gave up 5 bases, with 13 bases separating them. The length of the CDR3 is 13 residues.

This clonotype has just a few counts. The V gene is TRBV7-3, the J gene TRBJ2-1; 13 nucleotides agree with TRBD2. V gave up 3 bases and J gave up 8 bases; unmatched junction bases: 7. CDR3 length: 16 amino acids. The germline V gene encodes CDR1 SGHTA and CDR2 FQGTGA. CDR3 sequence reads: CASSFLGTSGVDEQFF. CDR3 coding DNA: TGTGCCAGCAGCTTTTTAGGGACTAGCGGGGTCGATGAGCAGTTCTTC.

V is TRBV9 and J is TRBJ2-2, with D uncertain. V lost 4 bases, J lost 4 bases, and 11 bases lay in between. The CDR3 spans 14 residues. CDR1 and CDR2 from the germline V gene are SGDLS and YYNGEE. CDR3 DNA: TGTGCCAGCAGCCTTCCGGAATCCACCGGGGAGCTGTTTTTT. Its protein product is CASSLPESTGELFF.

This clonotype was seen a handful of times. The chain joins TRBV5-1 to TRBJ2-5; a possible D gene is TRBD1 (6 bases). Per germline, CDR1 SGHRS and CDR2 YFSETQ. The CDR3 is made up of 16 amino acids. V lost 1 base and J 1 base, leaving 14 bases between the germline ends. As DNA, the CDR3 is TGCGCCAGCAGCTTGCTGGGTGGACAGTTCCAAGAGACCCAGTACTTC. As protein: CASSLLGGQFQETQYF.

The V call is TRBV6-5, the J call TRBJ2-7; D call uncertain. Germline V gene data show CDR1 as MNHEY and CDR2 as SVGAGI. V was pared by 6 bases and J by 3 bases, with 18 bases between. The CDR3 runs to 15 residues. The CDR3 region has the DNA TGTGCCAGCAGCGGCGCCGGACGAAACTTCTACGAGCAGTACTTC. Residues: CASSGAGRNFYEQYF.

The gene calls are TRBV29-1 and TRBJ2-1, with 7 bases matching TRBD1. Trimming cost V 5 bases and J 9 bases; bases outside gene matches: 4. CDR1 and CDR2 (germline): SQVTM, ANQGSEA. The CDR3 length is 11 residues. In nucleotides, the CDR3 is TGCAGCGTTTCGACAGGGACTGAGCAGTTCTTC. Protein: CSVSTGTEQFF.